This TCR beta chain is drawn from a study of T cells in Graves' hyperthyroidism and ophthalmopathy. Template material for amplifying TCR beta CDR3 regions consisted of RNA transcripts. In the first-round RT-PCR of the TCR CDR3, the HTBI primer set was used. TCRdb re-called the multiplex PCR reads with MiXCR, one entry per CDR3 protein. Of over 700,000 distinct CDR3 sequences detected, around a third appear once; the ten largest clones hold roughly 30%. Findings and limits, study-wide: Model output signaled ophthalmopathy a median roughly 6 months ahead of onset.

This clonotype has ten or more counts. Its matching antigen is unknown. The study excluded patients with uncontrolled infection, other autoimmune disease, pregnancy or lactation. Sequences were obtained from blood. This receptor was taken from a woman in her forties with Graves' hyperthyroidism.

In DNA form, the CDR3 reads TGTGCCAGTAGTAGTCGCGGTAACACTGAAGCTTTCTTT. Protein: CASSSRGNTEAFF. The V call is TRBV7-2, the J call TRBJ1-1; no definite D call. This CDR3 spans 13 amino acids. CDR1 is SGHTA, CDR2 FQGNSA, per germline. V was shortened by 9 bases and J by 2 bases, with 13 bases between the two germline ends.